These T cell receptor beta chains were read from a single sample in a study of blood T cell repertoires in COVID-19. The table came from immunoSEQ multiplex PCR; TCRdb's copy has only in-frame clones and leaves some out. The sample consists of about 170,000 clones, around nine tenths of them appearing once. Source material: peripheral blood. All receptors come from a man between 70 and 80 years old with acute or convalescent COVID-19. The CDR3 runs from the conserved cysteine through the conserved F or W. D genes are given only for firm matches. The listing skips clone size in some rows; elsewhere it reads once, few, many or a size class.

TGTGCCAGCAGCCCCTCGGGCAGGGGTTATGGCTACACCTTC CASSPSGRGYGYTF TRBJ1-2 14 - - TRBV7-9
TGTGCCAGCAGCGCCGGACAGGGTTATGGCTACACCTTC CASSAGQGYGYTF TRBJ1-2 13 - TRBD1 TRBV7-2
TGTGCCAGCAGCCCAAGCGTTTTCTCCCGGGGTGAGCAGTTCTTC CASSPSVFSRGEQFF TRBJ2-1 15 - - TRBV9
TGTGCCAGCACCCTCGGGACAGGGCCCCTCTCTGGGGCCAACGTCCTGACTTTC CASTLGTGPLSGANVLTF TRBJ2-6 18 - TRBD1 TRBV7-9
TGTGCCAGCAGCCGTACCGGGGAAGAGACCCAGTACTTC CASSRTGEETQYF TRBJ2-5 13 - - TRBV5-5
TGTGCCAGCAGCCAAGTTCTGGACAGCGCCTATGGCTACACCTTC CASSQVLDSAYGYTF TRBJ1-2 15 few - TRBV4-2
TGTGCCAGCAGCCCGCCTCTTGCGGGGGGCCACCAAGAGACCCAGTACTTC CASSPPLAGGHQETQYF TRBJ2-5 17 - TRBD2 TRBV9
TGTGCCAGCAGCTTCGGGGGGGCGATAGAGACCCAGTACTTC CASSFGGAIETQYF TRBJ2-5 14 - TRBD2 TRBV11-3
TGTGCCAGCAGTGACTCAAAGGGGCCCTACGAGCAGTACTTC CASSDSKGPYEQYF TRBJ2-7 14 - - TRBV6-4
TGTGCCTGGAGTGTTGGGACTAGCGGGAGTGATACGCAGTATTTT CAWSVGTSGSDTQYF TRBJ2-3 15 - TRBD2 TRBV30
TGTGCCAGCTCACCGGCTAGCGGGGCTGTTAGCACAGATACGCAGTATTTT CASSPASGAVSTDTQYF TRBJ2-3 17 - TRBD2 TRBV18
TGTGCCAGCAGTTACTCTAGGGCAGGGGCCTTTGAGCAGTTCTTC CASSYSRAGAFEQFF TRBJ2-1 15 - - TRBV6-6
TGCAGTGCTAAACAAGGGGATGGGCAGTACTTC CSAKQGDGQYF TRBJ2-7 11 - - TRBV20-1
TGTGCCAGCAGCGATCTAGCGGGGGGAAACAATGAGCAGTTCTTC CASSDLAGGNNEQFF TRBJ2-1 15 - TRBD2 TRBV3-1/TRBV3-2
TGTGCCAGCAGTGGTGGGGGGTATAATTCACCCCTCCACTTT CASSGGGYNSPLHF TRBJ1-6 14 once - TRBV5-4
TGTGCCAGCAGTTTAGTTTATACCGGGGAGCTGTTTTTT CASSLVYTGELFF TRBJ2-2 13 - - TRBV12-3/TRBV12-4
TGCGCCAGCAGCCAAGAGCCTCCCCTAGCGGGGCCGTACAATGAGCAGTTCTTC CASSQEPPLAGPYNEQFF TRBJ2-1 18 - TRBD2 TRBV4-3
TGTGCCAGCAGCTTATTGTTGGCGGGAGCAGGCTCCTACGAGCAGTACTTC CASSLLLAGAGSYEQYF TRBJ2-7 17 - TRBD2 TRBV7-6
TGTGCCAGCATTCAGGGCGAACGAAGTGGCTACACCTTC CASIQGERSGYTF TRBJ1-2 13 - - TRBV2
TGTGCCACCAGTGATCACCGACAGGGGATCACAGATACGCAGTATTTT CATSDHRQGITDTQYF TRBJ2-3 16 - TRBD1 TRBV24-1
TGTGCCAGTAGTATACGAGGGTACGGGAACACTGAAGCTTTCTTT CASSIRGYGNTEAFF TRBJ1-1 15 once - TRBV19
TGTGCCTGGAGTGTACTGGACACCGATCAGCCCCAGCATTTT CAWSVLDTDQPQHF TRBJ1-5 14 - - TRBV30
TGTGCCAGCAGCTCTATTGTGGGCGGAAACACCATATATTTT CASSSIVGGNTIYF TRBJ1-3 14 few - TRBV5-4
TGCAGCGTTGAGGTGGGCCCTGAAGCTTTCTTT CSVEVGPEAFF TRBJ1-1 11 - - TRBV29-1
TGTGCCATCAGTGAATTAGGGGAAACTGAAGCTTTCTTT CAISELGETEAFF TRBJ1-1 13 - - TRBV10-3
TGTGCCAGCGGCGGGGGCCCAGTCTCTGGAAACACCATATATTTT CASGGGPVSGNTIYF TRBJ1-3 15 - - TRBV7-2
TGCGCCAGCAGCGTCGGGACAATGAACACTGAAGCTTTCTTT CASSVGTMNTEAFF TRBJ1-1 14 - - TRBV5-1
TGTGCCAGTAGTTCCGCAGGGGTAAGGGGTTGGGAAACTGAAGCTTTCTTT CASSSAGVRGWETEAFF TRBJ1-1 17 few - TRBV19
TGTGCCAGCAGCGCGCGCCCCGGGACAGAATACAATGAGCAGTTCTTC CASSARPGTEYNEQFF TRBJ2-1 16 once TRBD1 TRBV9
TGTGCCATCAACCTCTCCGGAGATACGCAGTATTTT CAINLSGDTQYF TRBJ2-3 12 - - TRBV10-3
TGTGCCTGTAGACAGGGGCCATATGAAAAACTGTTTTTT CACRQGPYEKLFF TRBJ1-4 13 once TRBD1 TRBV2
TGTGCCAGCAGCTTGGGAGGTTCATCTCCCCCTTATGGCTACACCTTC CASSLGGSSPPYGYTF TRBJ1-2 16 - - TRBV5-6